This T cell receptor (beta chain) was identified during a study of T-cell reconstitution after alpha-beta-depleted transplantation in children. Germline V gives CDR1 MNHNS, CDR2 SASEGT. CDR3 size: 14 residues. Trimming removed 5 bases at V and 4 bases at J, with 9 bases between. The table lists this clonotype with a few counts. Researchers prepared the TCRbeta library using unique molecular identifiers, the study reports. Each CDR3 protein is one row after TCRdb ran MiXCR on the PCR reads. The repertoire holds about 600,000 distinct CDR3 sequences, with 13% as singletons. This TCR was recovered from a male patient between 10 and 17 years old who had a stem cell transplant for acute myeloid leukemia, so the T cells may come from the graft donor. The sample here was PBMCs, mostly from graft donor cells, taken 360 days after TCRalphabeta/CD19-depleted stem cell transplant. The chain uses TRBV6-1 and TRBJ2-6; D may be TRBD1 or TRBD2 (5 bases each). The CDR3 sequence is CASSRGDGANVLTF. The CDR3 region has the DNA TGTGCCAGCAGTCGGGGCGACGGGGCCAACGTCCTGACTTTC.